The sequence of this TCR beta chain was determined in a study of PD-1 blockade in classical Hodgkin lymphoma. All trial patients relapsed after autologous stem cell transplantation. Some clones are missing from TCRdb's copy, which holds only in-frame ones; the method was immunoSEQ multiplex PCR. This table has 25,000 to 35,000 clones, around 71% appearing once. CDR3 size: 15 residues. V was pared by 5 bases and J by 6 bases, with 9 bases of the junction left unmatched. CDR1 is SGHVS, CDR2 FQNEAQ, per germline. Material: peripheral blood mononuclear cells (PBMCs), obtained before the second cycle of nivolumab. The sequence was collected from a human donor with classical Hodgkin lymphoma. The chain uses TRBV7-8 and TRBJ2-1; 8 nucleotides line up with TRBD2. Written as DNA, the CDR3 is TGTGCCAGCAGCGTATACGGGACTAGGGCCAATGAGCAGTTCTTC. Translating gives CASSVYGTRANEQFF.